The rows below give T cell receptor beta chains drawn from one sample of a study of Graves' ophthalmopathy and Graves' hyperthyroidism. TCRdb re-derived calls from the multiplex PCR reads in MiXCR, one entry per CDR3 protein. Of approximately 210,000 distinct CDR3 sequences listed, over 25% are singletons. What was sequenced was peripheral blood. The source is a man in his fifties or sixties with Graves' ophthalmopathy. The CDR3 runs from the conserved cysteine through the conserved F or W. The D gene is left open where the match is weak. For some rows the clone size is stated as once, few or many, or as a class when expanded; others skip it.

v_gene	j_gene	abundance	d_gene	CDR3nt	CDR3aa
TRBV12-3/TRBV12-4	TRBJ1-1	-	TRBD1	TGTGCCAGCAGTGGATCCAGGGGGGACACTGGAGCTTTCTTT	CASSGSRGDTGAFF
TRBV20-1	TRBJ1-6	many	-	TGCAGTGCTAGGGGGAGTTCTAATTCACCCCTCCACTTT	CSARGSSNSPLHF
TRBV20-1	TRBJ2-7	many	TRBD2	TGCAGTGCCAGCCCGCAGAGGCCGGGAGGAAACTCCTACGAGCAGTACTTC	CSASPQRPGGNSYEQYF
TRBV11-2	TRBJ2-4	few	TRBD2	TGTGCCAGCAGCTTCCAGCGGGGGTCGGTAAACATTCAGTACTTC	CASSFQRGSVNIQYF
TRBV20-1	TRBJ1-3	-	-	TGCAGTGCTAGAGATCCCTCGGCTGGAAACACCATATATTTT	CSARDPSAGNTIYF
TRBV7-9	TRBJ2-7	many	-	TGTGCCAGCAGCCCTGTGTCGGACTACGAGCAGTACTTC	CASSPVSDYEQYF
TRBV24-1	TRBJ2-2	many	-	TGTGCCACCAGTGATTTCCTGACCGGGGAGCTGTTTTTT	CATSDFLTGELFF
TRBV6-5	TRBJ2-7	many	-	TGTGCCAGCAGTTACTCGTACAGGGCCAGCTACGAGCAGTACTTC	CASSYSYRASYEQYF
TRBV12-3/TRBV12-4	TRBJ2-7	many	TRBD2	TGTGCCAGCAAATCGACTAGCGGGAGTTCCTACGAGCAGTACTTC	CASKSTSGSSYEQYF
TRBV7-8	TRBJ2-5	many	TRBD2	TGTGCCAGCAGCCAGGGACTAGCGAGACAAGAGACCCAGTACTTC	CASSQGLARQETQYF
TRBV5-1	TRBJ2-5	many	TRBD1	TGCGCCAGCAGCTCGGGACAGGTCGGAGAGACCCAGTACTTC	CASSSGQVGETQYF
TRBV5-1	TRBJ1-2	many	-	TGCGCCAGCAGCTTGGCCCCGGGGGGGCATAATGGCTACACCTTC	CASSLAPGGHNGYTF
TRBV4-3	TRBJ2-7	once	-	TGCGCCAGCAGCCAAGAGAGGGGACTCTTTACCTACGAGCAGTACTTC	CASSQERGLFTYEQYF
TRBV18	TRBJ1-6	-	-	TGTGCCAGCTCACCGACAGGACCCCAAACTTCCTATAATTCACCCCTCCACTTT	CASSPTGPQTSYNSPLHF
TRBV20-1	TRBJ2-7	many	-	TGCAGTGCCCGAGATCGGCTCCGATACGAGCAGTACTTC	CSARDRLRYEQYF
TRBV18	TRBJ2-7	many	-	TGTGCCAGCTCACCATTCCGCACTACCTACGAGCAGTACTTC	CASSPFRTTYEQYF
TRBV13	TRBJ1-1	many	-	TGTGCCAGCAGCTTAGGGAAGACAGGACCTGAAGCTTTCTTT	CASSLGKTGPEAFF
TRBV20-1	TRBJ2-5	many	-	TGCAGTGCTAGAGATGGGGGATCGGGTCTCCAAGAGACCCAGTACTTC	CSARDGGSGLQETQYF
TRBV7-7	TRBJ2-6	many	-	TGTGCTAGCAGCCCAGGGTACTCTGGGGCCAACGTCCTGACTTTC	CASSPGYSGANVLTF